This T cell receptor (beta chain) was sequenced in a study of response to subunit inactivated influenza vaccine. Via MiXCR, TCRdb re-called the RT-PCR reads, giving one row per CDR3 protein. This table holds almost 600,000 distinct CDR3 sequences, roughly 15% found once. With respect to this clonotype: Its matching antigen is unknown.

Study-level results: The authors put forward the suggestion that each seasonal influenza vaccination may bring in only a limited number of new T cells.

V dropped 3 bases and J dropped 6 bases, with 9 bases sitting between them. The CDR3 sequence is 12 residues long. Germline V gene sequence: CDR1 DFQATT, CDR2 SNEGSKA (reference sequence). The sample in question was PBMCs from blood, obtained approximately 13 days after vaccination. The rearrangement joins TRBV20-1 to TRBJ2-4, with D perhaps being TRBD1 or TRBD2 (6 bases each). The receptor comes from a man aged 45-60 years who received an inactivated influenza vaccine. The CDR3 protein is CSASRGGNIQYF. CDR3 nucleotide sequence: TGCAGTGCTAGCAGGGGAGGAAACATTCAGTACTTC.